The next 7 T cell receptor beta chains were all read from a single sample in a study of blood T cell repertoires in COVID-19. Sequencing was performed with immunoSEQ multiplex PCR; in TCRdb, only in-frame clones are kept and a portion is missing. The profile covers 200,000 or so clones, with roughly 79% appearing a single time and roughly 6.9% taken by the ten largest. Sequences were obtained from peripheral blood. The source of these receptors is a human donor with acute or convalescent COVID-19. The donor label of this sample is uncertain.

The V call is TRBV20-1, the J call TRBJ2-7; a possible D gene is TRBD2 (6 bases). CDR3 size: 11 residues. Germline assignment: CDR1 DFQATT and CDR2 SNEGSKA (reference sequence). The V gene lost 7 bases and the J gene lost 3 bases, with 10 bases spanning the gap. Written as DNA, the CDR3 is TGCAGTGTGGGACTTCTCTACGAGCAGTACTTC. Translation gives CSVGLLYEQYF.

In its sample, this clone was seen once. V gene TRBV13 combines with J gene TRBJ2-4; no clear D. V lost 5 bases, J lost 2 bases, and 10 bases lay in between. The CDR3 contains 14 residues. Germline-derived CDR1 and CDR2 are PRHDT and FYEKMQ (reference sequence). CDR3 coding DNA: TGTGCCAGCAGCACTACACTTACCAAAAACATTCAGTACTTC. It specifies CASSTTLTKNIQYF.

V usage is TRBV2 and J usage is TRBJ2-1; 10 nucleotides agree with TRBD2. Germline values: CDR1 SNHLY, CDR2 FYNNEI. CDR3 length: 12 amino acids. J gave up 8 bases and V 6 bases, and 1 base lay outside the gene matches. The CDR3 spells CASRSGRDEQFF. Written as DNA, the CDR3 is TGTGCCAGCAGAAGCGGGAGGGATGAGCAGTTCTTC.

This chain joins TRBV19 and TRBJ2-2, with TRBD1 identical over 7 bases. This CDR3 contains 14 residues. V gave up 7 bases and J gave up 3 bases; unmatched junction bases: 5. From germline, CDR1 is LNHDA and CDR2 SQIVND (reference sequence). CDR3 amino acids: CASTAQGDTGELFF. In DNA, the CDR3 is TGTGCCAGTACAGCGCAGGGGGACACCGGGGAGCTGTTTTTT.

The J gene is TRBJ2-1, the V gene TRBV5-1, with 9 bases identical to TRBD1. V was pared by 3 bases and J by 7 bases, with 8 bases of the junction left unmatched. This CDR3 spans 15 amino acids. Per the germline V gene, CDR1 is SGHRS and CDR2 is YFSETQ. For the CDR3, the DNA is TGCGCCAGCAGCTCAGGACAGGGGTATTGGAATGAGCAGTTCTTC. Amino acids: CASSSGQGYWNEQFF. Looking up the rest from reference TRBV5-1 and TRBJ2-1 gives the full variable domain: KAGVTQTPRYLIKTRGQQVTLSCSPISGHRSVSWYQQTPGQGLQFLFEYFSETQRNKGNFPGRFSGRQFSNSRSEMNVSTLELGDSALYLCASSSGQGYWNEQFFGPGTRLTVL.

This chain links TRBV27 with TRBJ2-7; TRBD1 matches at 9 bases. The J segment lost 3 bases and the V segment lost 5 bases, leaving 14 bases of the junction unmatched. This CDR3 has 17 amino acids. Germline assignment: CDR1 MNHEY and CDR2 SMNVEV (reference sequence). The CDR3 DNA reads as TGTGCCAGCAGTCTACGGTCAAATTTGGACAGGGGCTACGAGCAGTACTTC. This sequence encodes CASSLRSNLDRGYEQYF.

J is TRBJ2-7 and V is TRBV15; D is ambiguous. The CDR3 runs to 15 residues. Germline CDR1 and CDR2: LNHNV and YYDKDF (reference sequence). The germline V and J ends were trimmed by 3 bases and 0 bases, with 12 bases remaining between them. The CDR3 spells CATSSISGHSYEQYF. CDR3 sequence (DNA): TGTGCCACCAGCAGTATTTCAGGTCACTCCTACGAGCAGTACTTC.